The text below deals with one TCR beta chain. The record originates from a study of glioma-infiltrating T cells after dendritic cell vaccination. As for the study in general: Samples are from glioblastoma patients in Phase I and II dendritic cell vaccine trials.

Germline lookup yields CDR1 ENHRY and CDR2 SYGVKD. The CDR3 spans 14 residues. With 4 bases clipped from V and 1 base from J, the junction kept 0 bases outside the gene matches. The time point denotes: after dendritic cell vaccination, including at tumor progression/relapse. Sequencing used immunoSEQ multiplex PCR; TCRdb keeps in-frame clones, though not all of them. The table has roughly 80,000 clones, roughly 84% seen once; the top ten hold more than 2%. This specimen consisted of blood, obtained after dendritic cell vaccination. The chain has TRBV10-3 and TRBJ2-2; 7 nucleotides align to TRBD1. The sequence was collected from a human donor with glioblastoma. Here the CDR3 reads CAISGTGNTGELFF. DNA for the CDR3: TGTGCCATCAGTGGGACAGGGAACACCGGGGAGCTGTTTTTT.